This T cell receptor beta chain was sequenced in a study of blood T cell repertoires in COVID-19. About the study: Samples of COVID-19 (acute and convalescent) were obtained from the United States, Italy and Spain. T cells, B-cell-depleted T cells, or PBMCs supplied cDNA or gDNA.

The junction had 6 bases not matched to a gene; V was cut back by 5 bases and J by 6 bases. The CDR3 sequence is 12 residues long. The germline gives CDR1 SQVTM, CDR2 ANQGSEA. Authors' processing steps: The assay estimated nucleated cells by amplifying reference gene primers. Assay: immunoSEQ multiplex PCR; the TCRdb copy retains only in-frame clones and omits some. From that table come the V and J calls and clone size; the DNA was used to work out D and trimming. Of about 230,000 clones listed, over 80% were seen once; the top ten hold around 27%. The V gene is TRBV29-1, the J gene TRBJ1-2; 7 bases agree with TRBD1. This receptor was identified in a man in his forties with acute or convalescent COVID-19. Specimen: peripheral blood. For the CDR3, the DNA is TGCAGCGTTCAGGGGGTGAACCATGGCTACACCTTC. As protein: CSVQGVNHGYTF.